This T cell receptor (beta chain) was captured in a study of shared clonotypes between healthy human individuals. Overall study findings and caveats: A reduction in generation probabilities was seen for non-shared clonotypes relative to those shared by all four donors. Sampling involved blood alone; tissue repertoires likely differ. The small donor group covered limited genetic and exposure diversity.

CDR1 is MDHEN, CDR2 SYDVKM, per germline. CDR3 length: 14 residues. Trimming shortened V by 5 bases and J by 6 bases, and 16 bases separated the two germline ends. A word on this clone: Antigen specificity is unknown.

TCRdb's table, derived via immunoSEQ multiplex PCR, lists solely in-frame clones and lacks some. The table records roughly 2.4 million clones, approximately 96% of them present only once. This chain connects TRBV28 to TRBJ1-2; tentative D call: TRBD1 (6 bases). The sequencing sample was made of naive CD4+ T cells sorted from blood. Sample subset: CD45RA+ positively selected. The receptor's source is a man between 18 and 35 years old in good health. CDR3 nucleotide sequence: TGTGCCAGCAGTCCCGGACAGAAAGTACATGGCTACACCTTC. Translating gives CASSPGQKVHGYTF.